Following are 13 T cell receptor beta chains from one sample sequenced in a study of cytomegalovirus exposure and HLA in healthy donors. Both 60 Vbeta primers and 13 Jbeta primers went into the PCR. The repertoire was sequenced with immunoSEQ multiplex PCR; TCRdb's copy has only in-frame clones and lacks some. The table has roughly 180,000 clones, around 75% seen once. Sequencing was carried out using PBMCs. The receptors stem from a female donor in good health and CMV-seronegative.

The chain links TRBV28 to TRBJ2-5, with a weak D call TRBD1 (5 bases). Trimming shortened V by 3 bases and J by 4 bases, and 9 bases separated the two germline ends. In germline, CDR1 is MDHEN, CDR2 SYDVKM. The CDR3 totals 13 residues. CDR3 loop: CASSFPGRETQYF. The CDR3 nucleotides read TGTGCCAGCAGTTTTCCAGGGCGAGAGACCCAGTACTTC.

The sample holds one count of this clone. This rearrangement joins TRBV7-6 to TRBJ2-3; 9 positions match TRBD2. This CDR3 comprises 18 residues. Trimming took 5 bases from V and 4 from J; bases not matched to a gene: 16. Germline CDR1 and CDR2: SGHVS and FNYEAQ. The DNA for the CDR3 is TGTGCCAGCAGCCCGATGGGGGCGGGGGGGCCTATGGCAGATACGCAGTATTTT. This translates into CASSPMGAGGPMADTQYF.

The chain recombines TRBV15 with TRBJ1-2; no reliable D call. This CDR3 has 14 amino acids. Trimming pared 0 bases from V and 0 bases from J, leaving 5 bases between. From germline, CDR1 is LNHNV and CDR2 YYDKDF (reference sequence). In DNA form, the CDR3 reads TGTGCCACCAGCAGAGACAGGACTAACTATGGCTACACCTTC. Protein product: CATSRDRTNYGYTF.

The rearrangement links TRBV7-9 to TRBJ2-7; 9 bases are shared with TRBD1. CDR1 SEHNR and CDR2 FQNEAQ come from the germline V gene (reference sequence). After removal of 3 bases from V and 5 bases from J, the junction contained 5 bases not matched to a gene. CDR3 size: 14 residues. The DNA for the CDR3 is TGTGCCAGCAGCTTGGGACAGGGTATGGACGAGCAGTACTTC. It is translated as CASSLGQGMDEQYF.

The CDR3 nucleotides are TGTGCCAGCAGTTACCACAGGGGCCCCGGGGAGCTGTTTTTT. It is translated as CASSYHRGPGELFF. The chain couples TRBV6-5 to TRBJ2-2, with 7 bases that match TRBD1. Germline loops: CDR1 MNHEY, CDR2 SVGAGI. V gave up 2 bases and J gave up 6 bases; unmatched junction bases: 3. The CDR3 is made up of 14 amino acids.

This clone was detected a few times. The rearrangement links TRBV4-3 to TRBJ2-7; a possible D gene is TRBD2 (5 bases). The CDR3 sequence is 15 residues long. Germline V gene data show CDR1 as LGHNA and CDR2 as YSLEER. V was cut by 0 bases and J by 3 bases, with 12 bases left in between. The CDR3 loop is CASSQERGPSYEQYF. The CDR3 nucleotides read TGCGCCAGCAGCCAAGAACGGGGTCCGAGCTACGAGCAGTACTTC.

In DNA, the CDR3 is TGCAGCGTTGTAACCGGGACAGGGTTCTATGGCTACACCTTC. Protein product: CSVVTGTGFYGYTF. The chain carries TRBV29-1 and TRBJ1-2; 9 positions match TRBD1. V shed 4 bases, J shed 4 bases, and the junction held 7 bases outside the gene matches. This CDR3 region has 14 residues. From germline, CDR1 is SQVTM and CDR2 ANQGSEA.

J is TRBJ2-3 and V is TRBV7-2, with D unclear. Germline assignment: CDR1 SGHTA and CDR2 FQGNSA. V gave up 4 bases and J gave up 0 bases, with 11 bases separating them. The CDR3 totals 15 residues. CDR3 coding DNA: TGTGCCAGCAGCTCTAGAACCCCCAGCACAGATACGCAGTATTTT. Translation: CASSSRTPSTDTQYF. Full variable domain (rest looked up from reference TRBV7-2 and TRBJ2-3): GAGVSQSPSNKVTEKGKDVELRCDPISGHTALYWYRQSLGQGLEFLIYFQGNSAPDKSGLPSDRFSAERTGGSVSTLTIQRTQQEDSAVYLCASSSRTPSTDTQYFGPGTRLTVL.

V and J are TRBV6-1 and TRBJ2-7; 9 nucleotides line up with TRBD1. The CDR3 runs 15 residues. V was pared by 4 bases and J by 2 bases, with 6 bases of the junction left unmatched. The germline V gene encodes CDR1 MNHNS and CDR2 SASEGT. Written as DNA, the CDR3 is TGTGCCAGCAGTGCACTTTGGACAGGGGCCTACGAGCAGTACTTC. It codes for CASSALWTGAYEQYF.

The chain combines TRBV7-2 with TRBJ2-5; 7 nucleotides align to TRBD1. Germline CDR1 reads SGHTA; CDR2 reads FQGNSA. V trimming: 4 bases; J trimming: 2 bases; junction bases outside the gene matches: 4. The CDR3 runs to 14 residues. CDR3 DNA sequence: TGTGCCAGCAGCTACGGACAGGCTCAAGAGACCCAGTACTTC. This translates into CASSYGQAQETQYF.

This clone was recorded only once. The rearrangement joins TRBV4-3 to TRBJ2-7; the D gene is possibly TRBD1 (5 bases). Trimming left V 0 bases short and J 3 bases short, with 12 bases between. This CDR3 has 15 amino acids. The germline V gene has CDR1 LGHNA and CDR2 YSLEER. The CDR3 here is CASSQERGRRYEQYF. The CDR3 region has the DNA TGCGCCAGCAGCCAAGAAAGGGGCAGGCGCTACGAGCAGTACTTC.

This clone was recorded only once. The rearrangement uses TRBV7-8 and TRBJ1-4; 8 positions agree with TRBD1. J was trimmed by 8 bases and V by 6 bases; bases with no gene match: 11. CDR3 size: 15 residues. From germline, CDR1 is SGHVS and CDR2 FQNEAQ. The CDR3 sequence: CASRQKRTGIEKLFF. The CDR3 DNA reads TGTGCCAGCAGACAAAAGAGGACAGGGATCGAAAAACTGTTTTTT.

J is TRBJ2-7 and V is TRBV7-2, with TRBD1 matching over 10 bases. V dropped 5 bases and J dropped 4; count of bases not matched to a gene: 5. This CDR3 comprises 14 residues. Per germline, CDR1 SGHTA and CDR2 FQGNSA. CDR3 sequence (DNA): TGTGCCAGCAGCATAACGGGACAGGGGTACGAGCAGTACTTC. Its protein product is CASSITGQGYEQYF.